Below are 10 T cell receptor beta chains sequenced from a single sample in a study of a mutant IDH1 vaccine in newly diagnosed glioma (dated by TCRdb to about 2021). In the paper's terms, the time point label means: week 35, safety follow-up. Every vaccine dose consisted of 300 ug of a 20-mer mutant IDH1 peptide in Montanide, administered subcutaneously together with topical imiquimod. These receptors have no identified antigens. The method behind the library was the immunoSEQ multiplex PCR assay. What TCRdb holds here is the immuneACCESS table cut down to in-frame rearrangements. Part of the clones is not present; checked against another copy, under half of the missing clones reflect an unresolved V gene, and the others are unexplained. This sample holds 68,000 or so clones; 84% were observed only once. The top ten clones comprise more than 10% of the sample. The sequences come from PBMCs, collected from a glioma patient whose treatment included an IDH1 peptide vaccine. These TCRs come from a man younger than 35 with glioma.

Regarding this clone: Relative to the germline gene, one junction end is altered; a read error may explain this. This chain connects TRBV5-8 to TRBJ2-7, with D tentatively TRBD1 or TRBD2 (5 bases each). The CDR3 runs to 16 residues. The germline V gene encodes CDR1 SGHTS and CDR2 YDEGEE. CDR3 nucleotide sequence: TGTGCCAGCAGCTTGCGGGACGACGAGCTCCTGTACGAGCAATACTTC. Amino acid sequence: CASSLRDDELLYEQYF.

This CDR3 is CASSEQTSGGAWDEQFF. The CDR3 nucleotides read TGTGCCAGCAGTGAACAGACTAGCGGGGGGGCATGGGATGAGCAGTTCTTC. V is TRBV6-1 and J is TRBJ2-1, with 14 bases fitting TRBD2. The CDR3 runs 17 residues. CDR1 is MNHNS, CDR2 SASEGT, per germline. With V trimmed by 2 bases and J by 8 bases, 8 bases remained unmatched.

The J gene is TRBJ2-1, the V gene TRBV7-3; 7 bases fit TRBD2. J gave up 2 bases and V 6 bases, and 4 bases lay outside the gene matches. The CDR3 has 14 amino acids. Germline assignment: CDR1 SGHTA and CDR2 FQGTGA. The CDR3 DNA sequence: TGTGCCAGCAGTTTTAGCGGGCCCTACAATGAGCAGTTCTTC. Protein sequence: CASSFSGPYNEQFF.

The rearrangement uses TRBV9 and TRBJ1-3; D might be TRBD1 (6 bases). Germline V gives CDR1 SGDLS, CDR2 YYNGEE. CDR3 length equals 16 residues. The V and J ends lost 4 bases and 3 bases respectively, with 17 bases between them. In DNA, the CDR3 is TGTGCCAGCAGCTTCGGGGGAACAGGGAGTGGAAACACCATATATTTT. Encoded protein: CASSFGGTGSGNTIYF.

The chain employs TRBV14 and TRBJ2-7, with a tentative D call TRBD1 (6 bases). Germline CDR1 SGHDN, CDR2 FVKESK. The CDR3 loop spans 15 amino acids. With 1 base removed from V and 6 bases from J, the gap between germline ends came to 16 bases. As DNA, the CDR3 is TGTGCCAGCAGCCAAGCGGACCCAGGGGTAGGCGAGCAGTACTTC. Translation: CASSQADPGVGEQYF.

The V and J genes are TRBV7-9 and TRBJ2-2; 9 bases line up with TRBD1. Per germline, CDR1 SEHNR and CDR2 FQNEAQ (reference sequence). The CDR3 length is 16 residues. J was trimmed by 3 bases and V by 5 bases; bases with no gene match: 7. The CDR3 reads CASSPRTGVDTGELFF. Here the CDR3 DNA reads TGTGCCAGCAGCCCGCGGACAGGGGTGGACACCGGGGAGCTGTTTTTT.

V gene TRBV7-9 combines with J gene TRBJ1-1; a weak D match, TRBD1 (6 bases). The CDR3 has 13 amino acids. Germline V gene data show CDR1 as SEHNR and CDR2 as FQNEAQ (reference sequence). The V gene lost 1 base and the J gene lost 4 bases, with 7 bases spanning the gap. The CDR3, as DNA: TGTGCCAGCAGCTTAGACAGGGTCACTGAAGCTTTCTTT. Its protein product is CASSLDRVTEAFF.

This chain links TRBV9 with TRBJ1-5, with D uncertain. Germline CDR1 reads SGDLS; CDR2 reads YYNGEE. Trimming took 0 bases from V and 6 from J, leaving 10 bases between them. The CDR3 totals 14 residues. DNA of the CDR3: TGTGCCAGCAGCGTAGCCGCTCTTGGTCAGCCCCAGCATTTT. This translates into CASSVAALGQPQHF.

The chain has TRBV7-9 and TRBJ2-6; a possible D gene is TRBD1 (5 bases). Germline lookup yields CDR1 SEHNR and CDR2 FQNEAQ (reference sequence). The CDR3 runs to 17 residues. Trimming took 2 bases from V and 3 from J, leaving 14 bases between them. As DNA, the CDR3 is TGTGCCAGCAGCTTATGGGGCTTGCTCAGTGGGGCCAACGTCCTGACTTTC. Residues: CASSLWGLLSGANVLTF.

This clone came up a few times. CDR3 DNA: TGTGCCAGCCGGACAAACAGAATCCTCATGAACACTGAAGCTTTCTTT. Its translation is CASRTNRILMNTEAFF. The V and J genes are TRBV6-6 and TRBJ1-1, with a possible D match to TRBD1 (5 bases). CDR3 length: 16 amino acids. With 8 bases removed from V and 0 bases from J, the gap between germline ends came to 19 bases. Germline V gene lookup returns CDR1 MNHNY and CDR2 SVGAGI (reference sequence).